The source of this TCR beta chain is a study of shared clonotypes between healthy human individuals. Study information: Per donor, three plates held CD4 naive cells, three held CD4 memory, two held CD8 naive and one held CD8 memory.

Germline V lookup: CDR1 SGHNT, CDR2 YYREEE (reference sequence). This CDR3 is built from 16 residues. The V and J ends lost 2 bases and 0 bases respectively, with 13 bases between them. Data came from immunoSEQ multiplex PCR; TCRdb stores just in-frame clones and leaves some out. Seen here are over a million clones, around 97% observed once, and the top ten hold roughly 1.2%. This chain connects TRBV5-4 to TRBJ2-3, with a weak D call TRBD2 (5 bases). This receptor was identified in a man aged 25-45 years in good health. Specimen: naive CD4+ T cells sorted from blood. As for subset: CD45RA+ positively selected. Here the CDR3 reads CASSFEGLSSTDTQYF. The CDR3 DNA sequence: TGTGCCAGCAGCTTCGAGGGCCTATCTAGCACAGATACGCAGTATTTT.